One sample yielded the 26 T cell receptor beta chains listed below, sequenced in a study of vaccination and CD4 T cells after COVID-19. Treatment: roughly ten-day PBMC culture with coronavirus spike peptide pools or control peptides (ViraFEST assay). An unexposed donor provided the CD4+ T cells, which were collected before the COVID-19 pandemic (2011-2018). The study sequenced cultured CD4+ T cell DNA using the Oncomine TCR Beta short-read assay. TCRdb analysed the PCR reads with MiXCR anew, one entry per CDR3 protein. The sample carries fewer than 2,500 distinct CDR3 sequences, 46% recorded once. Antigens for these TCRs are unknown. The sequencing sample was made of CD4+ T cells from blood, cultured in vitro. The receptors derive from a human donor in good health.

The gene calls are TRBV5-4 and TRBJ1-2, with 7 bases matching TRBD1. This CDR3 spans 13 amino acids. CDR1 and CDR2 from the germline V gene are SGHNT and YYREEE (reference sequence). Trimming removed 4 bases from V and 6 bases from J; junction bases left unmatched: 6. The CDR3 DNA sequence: TGTGCCAGCAGCACATACCAGGGGGATGGCTACACCTTC. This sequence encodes CASSTYQGDGYTF.

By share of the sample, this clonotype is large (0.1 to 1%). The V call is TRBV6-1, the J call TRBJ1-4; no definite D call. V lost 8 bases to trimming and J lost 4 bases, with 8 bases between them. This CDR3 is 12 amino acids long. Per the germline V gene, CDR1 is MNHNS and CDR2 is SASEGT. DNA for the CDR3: TGTGCCAGCGGCACTTATAATGAAAAACTGTTTTTT. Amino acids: CASGTYNEKLFF.

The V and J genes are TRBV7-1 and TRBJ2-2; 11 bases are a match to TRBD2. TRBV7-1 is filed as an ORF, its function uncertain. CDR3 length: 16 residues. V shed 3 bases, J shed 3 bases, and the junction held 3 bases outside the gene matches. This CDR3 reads CASSSELAGDTGELFF. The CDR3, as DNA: TGTGCCAGCAGCTCGGAACTAGCGGGAGACACCGGGGAGCTGTTTTTT.

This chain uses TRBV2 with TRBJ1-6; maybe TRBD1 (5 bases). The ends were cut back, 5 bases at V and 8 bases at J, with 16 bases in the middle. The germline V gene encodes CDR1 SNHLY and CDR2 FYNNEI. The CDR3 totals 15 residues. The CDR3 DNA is TGTGCCAGCAGTCGACGGGACGGAGGTGATTCACCCCTCCACTTT. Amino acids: CASSRRDGGDSPLHF. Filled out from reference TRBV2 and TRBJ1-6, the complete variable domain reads EPEVTQTPSHQVTQMGQEVILRCVPISNHLYFYWYRQILGQKVEFLVSFYNNEISEKSEIFDDQFSVERPDGSNFTLKIRSTKLEDSAMYFCASSRRDGGDSPLHFGNGTRLTVT.

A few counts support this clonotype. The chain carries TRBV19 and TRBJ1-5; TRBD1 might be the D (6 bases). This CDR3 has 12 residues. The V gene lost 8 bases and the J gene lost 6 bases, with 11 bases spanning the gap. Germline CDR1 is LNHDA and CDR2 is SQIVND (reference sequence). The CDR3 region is CASSGAGQPQHF. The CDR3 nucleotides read TGTGCCAGTTCAGGGGCGGGTCAGCCCCAGCATTTT. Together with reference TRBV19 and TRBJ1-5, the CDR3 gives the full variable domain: DGGITQSPKYLFRKEGQNVTLSCEQNLNHDAMYWYRQDPGQGLRLIYYSQIVNDFQKGDIAEGYSVSREKKESFPLTVTSAQKNPTAFYLCASSGAGQPQHFGDGTRLSIL.

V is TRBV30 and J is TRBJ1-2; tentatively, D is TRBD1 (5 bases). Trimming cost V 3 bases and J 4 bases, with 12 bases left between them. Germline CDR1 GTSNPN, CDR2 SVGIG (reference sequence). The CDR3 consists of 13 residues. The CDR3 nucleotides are TGTGCCTGGAGCACAGGAGGGGCCTATGGCTACACCTTC. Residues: CAWSTGGAYGYTF. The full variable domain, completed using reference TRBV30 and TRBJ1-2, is SQTIHQWPATLVQPVGSPLSLECTVEGTSNPNLYWYRQAAGRGLQLLFYSVGIGQISSEVPQNLSASRPQDRQFILSSKKLLLSDSGFYLCAWSTGGAYGYTFGSGTRLTVV.

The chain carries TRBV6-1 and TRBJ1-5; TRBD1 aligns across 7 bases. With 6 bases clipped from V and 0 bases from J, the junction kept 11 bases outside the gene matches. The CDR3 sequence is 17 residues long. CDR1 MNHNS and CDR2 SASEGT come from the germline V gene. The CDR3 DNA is TGTGCCAGCAGAGATTCGGGACAGCCATATAGCAATCAGCCCCAGCATTTT. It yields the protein CASRDSGQPYSNQPQHF.

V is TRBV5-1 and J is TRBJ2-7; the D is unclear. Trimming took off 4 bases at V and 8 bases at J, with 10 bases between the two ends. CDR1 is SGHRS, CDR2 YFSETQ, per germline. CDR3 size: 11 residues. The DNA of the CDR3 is TGCGCCAGCAGCCAAAACCTCCAGCAGTACTTC. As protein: CASSQNLQQYF.

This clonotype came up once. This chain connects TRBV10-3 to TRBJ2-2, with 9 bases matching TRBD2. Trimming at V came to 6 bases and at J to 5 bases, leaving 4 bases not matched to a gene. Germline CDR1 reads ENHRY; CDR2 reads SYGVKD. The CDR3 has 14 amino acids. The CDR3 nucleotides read TGTGCCATCAGATTAGCGGGGGCTACCGGGGAGCTGTTTTTT. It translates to CAIRLAGATGELFF.

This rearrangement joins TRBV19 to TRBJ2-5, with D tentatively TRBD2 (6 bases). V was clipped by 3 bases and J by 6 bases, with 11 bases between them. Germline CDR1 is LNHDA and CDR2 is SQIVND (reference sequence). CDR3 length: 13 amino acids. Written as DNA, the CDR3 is TGTGCCAGTAGTATGGACCGGGAGAAGACCCAGTACTTC. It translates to CASSMDREKTQYF. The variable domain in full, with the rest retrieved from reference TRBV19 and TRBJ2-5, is DGGITQSPKYLFRKEGQNVTLSCEQNLNHDAMYWYRQDPGQGLRLIYYSQIVNDFQKGDIAEGYSVSREKKESFPLTVTSAQKNPTAFYLCASSMDREKTQYFGPGTRLLVL.

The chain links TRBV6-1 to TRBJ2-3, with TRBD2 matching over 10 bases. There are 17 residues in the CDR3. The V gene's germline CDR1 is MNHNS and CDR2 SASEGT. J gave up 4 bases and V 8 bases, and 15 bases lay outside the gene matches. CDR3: CASSTYLAGGGADTQYF. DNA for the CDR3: TGTGCCAGCTCAACTTACTTAGCGGGAGGAGGGGCAGATACGCAGTATTTT.

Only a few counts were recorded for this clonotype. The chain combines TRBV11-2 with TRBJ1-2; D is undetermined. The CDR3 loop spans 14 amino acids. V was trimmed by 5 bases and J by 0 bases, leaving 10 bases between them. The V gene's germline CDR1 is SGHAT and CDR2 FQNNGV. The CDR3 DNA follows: TGTGCCAGCAGCCCAGACACGGCTAACTATGGCTACACCTTC. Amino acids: CASSPDTANYGYTF.

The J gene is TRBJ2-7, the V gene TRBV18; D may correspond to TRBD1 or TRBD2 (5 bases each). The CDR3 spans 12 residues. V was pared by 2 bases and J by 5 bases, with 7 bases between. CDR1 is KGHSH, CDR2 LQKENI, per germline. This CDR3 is CASSPRDDEQYF. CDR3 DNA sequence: TGTGCCAGCTCACCAAGGGACGACGAGCAGTACTTC.

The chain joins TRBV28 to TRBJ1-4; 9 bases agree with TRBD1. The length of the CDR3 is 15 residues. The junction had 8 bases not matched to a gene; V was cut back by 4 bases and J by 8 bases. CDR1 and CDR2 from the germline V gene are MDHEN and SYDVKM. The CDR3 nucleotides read TGTGCCAGCAGTTCCCCGACAGGGGGGGAGGAAAAACTGTTTTTT. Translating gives CASSSPTGGEEKLFF.

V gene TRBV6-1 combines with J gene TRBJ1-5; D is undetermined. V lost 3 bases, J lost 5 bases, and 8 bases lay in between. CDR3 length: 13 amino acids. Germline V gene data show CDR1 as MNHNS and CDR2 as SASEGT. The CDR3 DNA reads TGTGCCAGCAGTGAGGCCGGTCATCAGCCCCAGCATTTT. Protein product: CASSEAGHQPQHF.

In nucleotides, the CDR3 is TGCAGTGCTAGAGATTTAACAGGGGTGGTCTATGGCTACACCTTC. This encodes CSARDLTGVVYGYTF. The V gene is TRBV20-1, the J gene TRBJ1-2; TRBD1 agrees at 7 bases. Germline V lookup: CDR1 DFQATT, CDR2 SNEGSKA (reference sequence). The CDR3 loop spans 15 amino acids. V trimming: 0 bases; J trimming: 4 bases; junction bases outside the gene matches: 8.

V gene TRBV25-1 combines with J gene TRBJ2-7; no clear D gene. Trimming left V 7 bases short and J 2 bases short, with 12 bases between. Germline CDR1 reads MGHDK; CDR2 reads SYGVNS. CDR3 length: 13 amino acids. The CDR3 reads CASTGRLTYEQYF. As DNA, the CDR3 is TGTGCCAGCACCGGAAGGCTGACCTACGAGCAGTACTTC.

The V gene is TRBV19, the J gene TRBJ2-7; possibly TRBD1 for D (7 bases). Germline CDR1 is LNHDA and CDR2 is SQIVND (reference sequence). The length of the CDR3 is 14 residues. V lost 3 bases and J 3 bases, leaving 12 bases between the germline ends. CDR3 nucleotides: TGTGCCAGTAGTATCAACAGGGGAGGCTACGAGCAGTACTTC. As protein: CASSINRGGYEQYF.

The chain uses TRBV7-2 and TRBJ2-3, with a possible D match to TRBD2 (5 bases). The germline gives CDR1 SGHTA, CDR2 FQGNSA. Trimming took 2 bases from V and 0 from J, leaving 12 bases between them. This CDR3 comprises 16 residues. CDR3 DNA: TGTGCCAGCAGCTTATATGGCCCGGGGAGCACAGATACGCAGTATTTT. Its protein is CASSLYGPGSTDTQYF.

As DNA, the CDR3 is TGTGCCAGCAGGTTGAGGGGCCCCAGGACCTACGAGCAGTACTTC. Protein sequence: CASRLRGPRTYEQYF. This chain connects TRBV5-6 to TRBJ2-7; D tentatively fits TRBD1 or TRBD2 (5 bases each). Germline CDR1 and CDR2: SGHDT and YYEEEE. Trimming took off 5 bases at V and 2 bases at J, with 17 bases between the two ends. This CDR3 is built from 15 residues. Together with reference TRBV5-6 and TRBJ2-7, the CDR3 gives the full variable domain: DAGVTQSPTHLIKTRGQQVTLRCSPKSGHDTVSWYQQALGQGPQFIFQYYEEEERQRGNFPDRFSGHQFPNYSSELNVNALLLGDSALYLCASRLRGPRTYEQYFGPGTRLTVT.

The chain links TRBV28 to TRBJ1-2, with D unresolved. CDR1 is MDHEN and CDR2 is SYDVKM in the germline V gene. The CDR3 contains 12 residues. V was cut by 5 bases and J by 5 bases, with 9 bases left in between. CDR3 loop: CASSQQLYGYTF. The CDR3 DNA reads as TGTGCCAGCAGTCAACAATTATATGGCTACACCTTC.

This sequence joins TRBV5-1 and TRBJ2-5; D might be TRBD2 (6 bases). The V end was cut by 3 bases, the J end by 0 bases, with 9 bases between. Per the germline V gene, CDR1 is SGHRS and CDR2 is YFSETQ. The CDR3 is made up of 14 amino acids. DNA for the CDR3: TGCGCCAGCAGCTGGTCGGGGGACCAAGAGACCCAGTACTTC. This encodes CASSWSGDQETQYF.

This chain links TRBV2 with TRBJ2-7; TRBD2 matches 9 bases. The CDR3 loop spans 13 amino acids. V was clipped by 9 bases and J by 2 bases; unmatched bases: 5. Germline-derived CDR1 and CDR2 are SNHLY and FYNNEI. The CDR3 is CASRSSGTYEQYF. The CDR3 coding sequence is TGTGCCAGTCGGTCTAGCGGGACCTACGAGCAGTACTTC.

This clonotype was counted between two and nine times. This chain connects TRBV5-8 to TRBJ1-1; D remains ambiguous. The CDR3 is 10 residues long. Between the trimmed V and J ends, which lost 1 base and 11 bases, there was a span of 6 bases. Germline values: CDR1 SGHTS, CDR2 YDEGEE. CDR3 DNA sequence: TGTGCCAGCAGCTTGTACAAGGCTTTCTTT. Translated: CASSLYKAFF.

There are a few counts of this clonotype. The CDR3 DNA sequence: TGCAGTGCTAGAGACCCTAGCGGGGTGGGGAATGAGCAGTTCTTC. Amino acid sequence: CSARDPSGVGNEQFF. The chain combines TRBV20-1 with TRBJ2-1; 9 nucleotides agree with TRBD2. V shed 0 bases, J shed 7 bases, and the junction held 7 bases outside the gene matches. Germline lookup yields CDR1 DFQATT and CDR2 SNEGSKA (reference sequence). The CDR3 extends over 15 amino acids.

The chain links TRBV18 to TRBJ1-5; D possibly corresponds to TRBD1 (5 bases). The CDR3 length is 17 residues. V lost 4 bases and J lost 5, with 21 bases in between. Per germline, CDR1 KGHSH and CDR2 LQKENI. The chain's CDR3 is CASSRSRVGEHDQPQHF. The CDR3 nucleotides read TGTGCCAGCTCACGATCCAGGGTGGGGGAGCATGATCAGCCCCAGCATTTT.